The 13 T cell receptor beta chains below were found in one sample sequenced in a study of cytomegalovirus exposure and HLA in healthy donors. The PCR made use of 60 Vbeta and 13 Jbeta primers. The protocol was immunoSEQ multiplex PCR, while the TCRdb copy is restricted to in-frame clones and leaves out a portion. The table has 80,000 to 95,000 clones, over 55% seen once. The sequencing input was PBMCs. The source of these receptors is a woman aged 25 to 39 in good health and CMV-seronegative.

This clone came up a few times. The chain carries TRBV10-3 and TRBJ2-6; 7 bases line up with TRBD1. The V gene end was trimmed by 0 bases and the J gene end by 2 bases; junction bases not matched to a gene: 7. The CDR3 totals 18 residues. CDR1 and CDR2 (germline): ENHRY, SYGVKD. The CDR3 sequence: CAISESGNRGTGANVLTF. The DNA for the CDR3 is TGTGCCATCAGTGAGTCGGGGAACAGGGGTACTGGGGCCAACGTCCTGACTTTC.

The chain recombines TRBV5-1 with TRBJ1-2, with 8 bases identical to TRBD1. V lost 0 bases to trimming and J lost 6 bases; unmatched junction nucleotides: 7. This CDR3 has 15 residues. Per germline, CDR1 SGHRS and CDR2 YFSETQ. DNA for the CDR3: TGCGCCAGCAGCTTGGTGGCCAGGGGGCAAGATGGCTACACCTTC. This translates into CASSLVARGQDGYTF.

The CDR3 spells CASSLAGTTSTDTQYF. The CDR3 coding sequence is TGCGCCAGCAGCTTGGCCGGGACAACTAGCACAGATACGCAGTATTTT. The chain couples TRBV5-1 to TRBJ2-3; a weak D match, TRBD1 (6 bases). Trimming cost V 0 bases and J 0 bases, with 11 bases left between them. The CDR3 is 16 residues long. Germline V gives CDR1 SGHRS, CDR2 YFSETQ.

The V gene is TRBV18, the J gene TRBJ2-1; 12 bases match TRBD2. Germline V CDR1 and CDR2: KGHSH, LQKENI. The CDR3 extends over 16 amino acids. V lost 6 bases to trimming and J lost 5 bases; unmatched junction nucleotides: 8. The CDR3 loop is CASSLKWTSGDNEQFF. The CDR3 DNA follows: TGTGCCAGCTCCCTCAAGTGGACTAGCGGGGACAATGAGCAGTTCTTC.

This clone has just one count. This chain links TRBV19 with TRBJ1-2; 8 nucleotides line up with TRBD1. This CDR3 comprises 14 residues. Germline V gene lookup returns CDR1 LNHDA and CDR2 SQIVND (reference sequence). V lost 3 bases and J lost 3; bases outside the gene matches: 3. CDR3 amino acids: CASSIRGRDYGYTF. The DNA of the CDR3 is TGTGCCAGTAGTATCAGGGGGCGAGACTATGGCTACACCTTC.

This clone was seen more than once but under ten times. The chain carries TRBV6-1 and TRBJ2-7, with a weak D call TRBD1 (6 bases). The CDR3 consists of 14 residues. The V gene lost 3 bases and the J gene lost 0 bases, with 9 bases spanning the gap. Germline-derived CDR1 and CDR2 are MNHNS and SASEGT. CDR3 nucleotide sequence: TGTGCCAGCAGTGATGGGGGCACCTCCTACGAGCAGTACTTC. Amino acids: CASSDGGTSYEQYF.

This clone is a singleton in its sample. CDR3 sequence reads: CASSLFRTTDTQYF. The DNA of the CDR3 is TGCGCCAGCAGCTTGTTCAGGACAACGGATACGCAGTATTTT. The chain uses TRBV5-1 and TRBJ2-3; perhaps TRBD1 as D (5 bases). CDR3 length equals 14 residues. Trimming cost V 1 base and J 6 bases, with 12 bases left between them. Germline V gives CDR1 SGHRS, CDR2 YFSETQ.

The chain is built from TRBV7-2 and TRBJ1-2; 8 bases map to TRBD1. Losses at the gene ends were 5 bases for V and 6 bases for J; bases not matched to a gene: 5. Germline loops: CDR1 SGHTA, CDR2 FQGNSA. There are 13 residues in the CDR3. CDR3 region: CASSRDRQNGYTF. The CDR3 DNA reads as TGTGCCAGCAGCCGGGACAGGCAAAATGGCTACACCTTC.

The rearrangement links TRBV20-1 to TRBJ1-5; tentative D call: TRBD1 (6 bases). The CDR3 spans 11 residues. Germline values: CDR1 DFQATT, CDR2 SNEGSKA (reference sequence). V lost 3 bases, J lost 9 bases, and 9 bases lay in between. This CDR3 is CSASGGGPQHF. The CDR3 bases are TGCAGTGCTAGTGGGGGCGGGCCCCAGCATTTT.

This clone was picked up a small number of times. This chain connects TRBV9 to TRBJ2-1; possibly TRBD2 for D (5 bases). The V gene's germline CDR1 is SGDLS and CDR2 YYNGEE. The CDR3 sequence is 15 residues long. The germline V and J ends were trimmed by 4 bases and 1 base, with 12 bases remaining between them. The CDR3 sequence is CASSPLGGSYNEQFF. In DNA, the CDR3 is TGTGCCAGCAGCCCCCTTGGCGGGTCCTACAATGAGCAGTTCTTC.

The V call is TRBV5-4, the J call TRBJ2-7; weak D call: TRBD1 (5 bases). Germline-derived CDR1 and CDR2 are SGHNT and YYREEE (reference sequence). There are 13 residues in the CDR3. V dropped 2 bases and J dropped 9 bases, with 15 bases sitting between them. CDR3 sequence reads: CASSLSGHPTQYF. The CDR3 DNA reads TGTGCCAGCAGCTTAAGTGGACACCCTACGCAGTACTTC.

Only a few counts were recorded for this clone. This sequence joins TRBV28 and TRBJ2-1; TRBD1 agrees at 8 bases. Germline-derived CDR1 and CDR2 are MDHEN and SYDVKM. V was pared by 10 bases and J by 7 bases, with 6 bases of the junction left unmatched. The CDR3 runs to 12 residues. CDR3 in DNA: TGTGCCACGACGGACAGGGTGAATGAGCAGTTCTTC. Translating gives CATTDRVNEQFF.

This clone was counted between two and nine times. The genes are TRBV4-3 and TRBJ1-2, with D hard to call. The germline CDR1 and CDR2 sequences are LGHNA and YSLEER. V dropped 1 base and J dropped 6 bases, with 9 bases sitting between them. The CDR3 spans 13 residues. The CDR3 loop reads CASSQGSGDGYTF. The CDR3 DNA reads TGCGCCAGCAGCCAAGGGAGCGGCGATGGCTACACCTTC.